The 27 T cell receptor beta chains reported below all come from one sample, sequenced in a study of blood T cell repertoires in COVID-19. TCRdb's copy holds only in-frame clones and misses some; the assay was immunoSEQ multiplex PCR. The sample has more than 90,000 clones, 75% to 90% seen once; the top ten hold roughly 8%. The sample taken for sequencing was peripheral blood. The source is a human donor in a cohort sampled during active COVID-19.

The chain uses TRBV6-5 and TRBJ1-2; possible D gene TRBD1, 6 bases. The CDR3 consists of 15 residues. Trimming left V 5 bases short and J 6 bases short, with 19 bases between. CDR1 is MNHEY and CDR2 is SVGAGI in the germline V gene. CDR3 sequence (DNA): TGTGCCAGCAGTCCCCGGGGAGGGGGTATCGATGGCTACACCTTC. Translating gives CASSPRGGGIDGYTF.

The V call is TRBV27, the J call TRBJ1-2; D unclear. CDR1 MNHEY and CDR2 SMNVEV come from the germline V gene (reference sequence). The CDR3 contains 14 residues. Deletions cut 1 base from V and 2 bases from J, with 8 bases between. DNA of the CDR3: TGTGCCAGCAGTTTATTAGGCGGGAACTATGGCTACACCTTC. It specifies CASSLLGGNYGYTF.

The chain joins TRBV27 to TRBJ1-1; 7 nucleotides align to TRBD1. Germline V gene sequence: CDR1 MNHEY, CDR2 SMNVEV (reference sequence). After removal of 3 bases from V and 1 base from J, the junction contained 8 bases not matched to a gene. CDR3 size: 16 residues. The CDR3 is CASSLRDSPSNTEAFF. CDR3 coding DNA: TGTGCCAGCAGTTTGAGGGACAGCCCATCGAACACTGAAGCTTTCTTT.

There are a few counts of this clone. The chain has TRBV5-4 and TRBJ2-1, with D tentatively TRBD1 (6 bases). V lost 2 bases and J lost 7, with 13 bases in between. CDR1 SGHNT and CDR2 YYREEE come from the germline V gene (reference sequence). The CDR3 runs to 14 residues. CDR3 sequence reads: CASSFMTGRNEQFF. The CDR3 DNA reads TGTGCCAGCAGCTTTATGACAGGACGGAATGAGCAGTTCTTC.

The chain joins TRBV6-1 to TRBJ1-2; a weak D match, TRBD1 (5 bases). V was cut by 1 base and J by 4 bases, with 10 bases left in between. CDR1 is MNHNS, CDR2 SASEGT, per germline. The CDR3 loop spans 14 amino acids. The CDR3 region is CASSEVAGIYGYTF. The CDR3 DNA reads TGTGCCAGCAGTGAAGTAGCAGGGATCTATGGCTACACCTTC.

This clone was seen many times. The gene calls are TRBV7-9 and TRBJ2-3; D unclear. Trimming took 1 base from V and 5 from J, leaving 10 bases between them. Germline CDR1 SEHNR, CDR2 FQNEAQ (reference sequence). The CDR3 length is 14 residues. CDR3 nucleotides: TGTGCCAGCAGCTTAGGTGCAGGCCAAGATACGCAGTATTTT. Translated, it gives CASSLGAGQDTQYF.

The chain combines TRBV5-1 with TRBJ1-4; unclear D gene. The CDR3 extends over 16 amino acids. Trimming pared 0 bases from V and 3 bases from J, leaving 12 bases between. The germline V gene encodes CDR1 SGHRS and CDR2 YFSETQ. CDR3 in DNA: TGCGCCAGCAGCTTGGGTCCTGGGCAGGCTAATGAAAAACTGTTTTTT. Protein sequence: CASSLGPGQANEKLFF.

By its share, this clone is medium-sized. The chain combines TRBV28 with TRBJ1-1, with D hard to call. This CDR3 has 14 residues. The V gene's germline CDR1 is MDHEN and CDR2 SYDVKM. With 6 bases removed from V and 4 bases from J, the gap between germline ends came to 15 bases. The DNA for the CDR3 is TGTGCCAGCAGATCGGGATTAGGGATCACTGAAGCTTTCTTT. Its protein is CASRSGLGITEAFF.

This clone was seen more than once but under ten times. V usage is TRBV5-1 and J usage is TRBJ1-1; the D gene is possibly TRBD1 (5 bases). Trimming stripped 4 bases from V and 1 base from J, with 14 bases between. Germline CDR1 SGHRS, CDR2 YFSETQ. This CDR3 spans 15 amino acids. In nucleotides, the CDR3 is TGCGCCAGCAGCGCTCTGGGACTTCAGAACACTGAAGCTTTCTTT. It codes for CASSALGLQNTEAFF.

The chain uses TRBV7-2 and TRBJ2-5; 12 nucleotides line up with TRBD2. Germline CDR1 SGHTA, CDR2 FQGNSA. The trim removed 4 bases at V and 5 bases at J, leaving 2 bases unmatched. There are 14 residues in the CDR3. The CDR3 nucleotides are TGTGCCAGCAGCTCGACTAGCGGGAGTGAGACCCAGTACTTC. Its protein is CASSSTSGSETQYF.

The V gene is TRBV27, the J gene TRBJ2-1; the match to TRBD2 covers 13 bases. Germline V gene lookup returns CDR1 MNHEY and CDR2 SMNVEV (reference sequence). The V and J ends lost 6 bases and 6 bases, in that order; junction bases with no gene match: 5. The CDR3 runs 15 residues. The CDR3 sequence is CASSYGTSGVNEQFF. For the CDR3, the DNA is TGTGCCAGCAGCTATGGGACTAGCGGGGTCAATGAGCAGTTCTTC.

The rearrangement links TRBV18 to TRBJ1-5; TRBD1 might be the D (6 bases). V shed 6 bases and J shed 3 bases, with 18 bases lying between them. Germline V lookup: CDR1 KGHSH, CDR2 LQKENI. There are 16 residues in the CDR3. This CDR3 is CASSPWGGRNNQPQHF. In DNA, the CDR3 is TGTGCCAGCTCGCCTTGGGGGGGGCGGAACAATCAGCCCCAGCATTTT.

The rearrangement joins TRBV19 to TRBJ2-1; perhaps TRBD1 as D (7 bases). This CDR3 is 17 amino acids long. V lost 0 bases, J lost 9 bases, and 21 bases lay in between. In germline, CDR1 is LNHDA, CDR2 SQIVND (reference sequence). The CDR3 DNA sequence: TGTGCCAGTAGTATAGAGGCGGGGACAGAGACTTTACTTGAGCAGTTCTTC. Translated, it gives CASSIEAGTETLLEQFF. Based on the CDR3 plus reference TRBV19 and TRBJ2-1, the full variable domain is DGGITQSPKYLFRKEGQNVTLSCEQNLNHDAMYWYRQDPGQGLRLIYYSQIVNDFQKGDIAEGYSVSREKKESFPLTVTSAQKNPTAFYLCASSIEAGTETLLEQFFGPGTRLTVL.

The CDR3 bases are TGTGCCAGCAGCCAAGATCGATTAGCGGGAGTTTACGAGCAGTACTTC. Its protein product is CASSQDRLAGVYEQYF. The V call is TRBV3-1 (or the pseudogene TRBV3-2), the J call TRBJ2-7; 9 positions agree with TRBD2. Germline V gene lookup returns CDR1 LGHDT and CDR2 YNNKEL (reference sequence). The V segment lost 0 bases and the J segment 4 bases; nucleotides outside the gene matches: 7. CDR3 length equals 16 residues.

This clone was observed once. The chain is built from TRBV3-1 (or the pseudogene TRBV3-2) and TRBJ1-1, with 7 bases aligning to TRBD1. J was trimmed by 11 bases and V by 0 bases; bases with no gene match: 12. In germline, CDR1 is LGHDT, CDR2 YNNKEL (reference sequence). The CDR3 contains 15 residues. CDR3 amino acids: CASSQDRTRTGEAFF. The CDR3 DNA sequence: TGTGCCAGCAGCCAAGATCGAACGAGGACAGGAGAGGCTTTCTTT.

The chain uses TRBV6-5 and TRBJ2-3, with 8 bases that match TRBD1. This CDR3 contains 12 residues. Germline V gene sequence: CDR1 MNHEY, CDR2 SVGAGI. V lost 5 bases, J lost 6 bases, and 1 base stayed unmatched. The CDR3 protein is CASSRDRDTQYF. The CDR3 coding sequence is TGTGCCAGCAGTCGGGACAGGGATACGCAGTATTTT.

This clone occurred a few times. The V call is TRBV19, the J call TRBJ1-1; D is uncertain. CDR1 and CDR2 from the germline V gene are LNHDA and SQIVND (reference sequence). The CDR3 runs to 14 residues. Trimming cost V 7 bases and J 3 bases, with 15 bases left between them. CDR3 nucleotide sequence: TGTGCCAGTAAGAGGCAGGCCGGGGACACTGAAGCTTTCTTT. It translates to CASKRQAGDTEAFF.

V is TRBV18 and J is TRBJ1-5; TRBD1 is a possible D gene (5 bases). The CDR3 is made up of 13 amino acids. Trimming shortened V by 5 bases and J by 7 bases, and 12 bases separated the two germline ends. Looked up from germline, CDR1 is KGHSH and CDR2 is LQKENI. CDR3 nucleotides: TGTGCCAGCTCAACCGGGGGGTGGCAGCCCCAGCATTTT. Translation gives CASSTGGWQPQHF.

The chain recombines TRBV5-3 with TRBJ1-1; 9 bases align to TRBD1. TRBV5-3 is classed as an ORF, of uncertain function. This CDR3 spans 13 amino acids. V was pared by 4 bases and J by 10 bases, with 8 bases of the junction left unmatched. Here the CDR3 reads CARSPGQGVVAFF. DNA for the CDR3: TGTGCCAGAAGCCCGGGACAGGGAGTAGTAGCTTTCTTT.

CDR3 sequence (DNA): TGTGCCAGCAGCCAAAGCGACGGTAGCAATCAGCCCCAGCATTTT. The encoded protein is CASSQSDGSNQPQHF. The rearrangement joins TRBV3-1 (or the pseudogene TRBV3-2) to TRBJ1-5; D ambiguous. CDR1 LGHDT and CDR2 YNNKEL come from the germline V gene (reference sequence). Deletions cut 2 bases from V and 0 bases from J, with 8 bases between. The CDR3 covers 15 residues.

The chain links TRBV5-1 to TRBJ1-2; 7 bases are a match to TRBD1. V was pared by 3 bases and J by 2 bases, with 4 bases of the junction left unmatched. Looked up from germline, CDR1 is SGHRS and CDR2 is YFSETQ. The CDR3 totals 14 residues. The CDR3 protein is CASSSRQGNYGYTF. The CDR3 coding sequence is TGCGCCAGCAGCTCGAGACAGGGAAACTATGGCTACACCTTC.

The chain uses TRBV30 and TRBJ1-3; unclear D gene. Trimming pared 1 base from V and 3 bases from J, leaving 10 bases between. CDR3 length: 14 amino acids. Germline CDR1 GTSNPN, CDR2 SVGIG (reference sequence). The CDR3 DNA reads as TGTGCCTGGAGTGGATTAGTTGTTGGAAACACCATATATTTT. This encodes CAWSGLVVGNTIYF.

The chain carries TRBV27 and TRBJ2-7; 10 bases map to TRBD2. Germline V gene data show CDR1 as MNHEY and CDR2 as SMNVEV (reference sequence). V trimming: 2 bases; J trimming: 6 bases; junction bases outside the gene matches: 1. This CDR3 contains 13 residues. CDR3 amino acids: CASSLRTSGEQYF. CDR3 sequence (DNA): TGTGCCAGCAGTTTAAGGACTAGCGGCGAGCAGTACTTC.

CDR3 sequence reads: CASSWTDSNEKLFF. The CDR3, as DNA: TGCGCCAGCAGCTGGACAGACTCTAATGAAAAACTGTTTTTT. The chain carries TRBV5-1 and TRBJ1-4; the D gene is possibly TRBD1 (6 bases). CDR1 is SGHRS and CDR2 is YFSETQ in the germline V gene. V lost 3 bases and J lost 3, with 9 bases in between. The CDR3 loop spans 14 amino acids.

The chain joins TRBV6-1 to TRBJ1-2, with D unresolved. Between the trimmed V and J ends, which lost 1 base and 4 bases, there was a span of 7 bases. The CDR3 runs 13 residues. CDR1 is MNHNS, CDR2 SASEGT, per germline. The CDR3 loop is CASSEDSSYGYTF. In nucleotides, the CDR3 is TGTGCCAGCAGTGAAGACAGCTCCTATGGCTACACCTTC.

The chain employs TRBV19 and TRBJ1-5; D uncertain. The CDR3 runs 14 residues. V was shortened by 4 bases and J by 7 bases, with 14 bases between the two germline ends. Per the germline V gene, CDR1 is LNHDA and CDR2 is SQIVND (reference sequence). CDR3 bases: TGTGCCAGTAGTAGGACTCCAGGAGGGCAGCCCCAGCATTTT. Residues: CASSRTPGGQPQHF.

V is TRBV3-1 (or the pseudogene TRBV3-2) and J is TRBJ2-2, with 7 bases that match TRBD1. The germline V gene encodes CDR1 LGHDT and CDR2 YNNKEL (reference sequence). The CDR3 sequence is 17 residues long. Trimming removed 4 bases from V and 3 bases from J; junction bases left unmatched: 11. The CDR3 protein is CASSRRLSQGDTGELFF. Here the CDR3 DNA reads TGTGCCAGCAGCCGGCGACTCTCCCAGGGGGACACCGGGGAGCTGTTTTTT.